This is a list of T cell receptor beta chains from one sample in a study of blood T cell repertoires in COVID-19. Produced via immunoSEQ multiplex PCR; TCRdb's table is partial and in-frame only. The sample lists about 110,000 clones; about 90% were seen once. The source material was peripheral blood. The receptors here all came from a human donor in a cohort sampled during active COVID-19. Both conserved end residues are part of each CDR3. The order of the fields is J gene, clone size, V gene, CDR3 protein. Clone size is shown for a subset of rows, as once, few, many or a class of expanded clone.

j_call: TRBJ1-2
clone_size: -
v_call: TRBV2
cdr3_aa: CASSDPGTSNGYTF

j_call: TRBJ1-5
clone_size: -
v_call: TRBV3-1/TRBV3-2
cdr3_aa: CASSQRPGGGATQHF

j_call: TRBJ1-2
clone_size: -
v_call: TRBV6-5
cdr3_aa: CASSYSPWAPYGYTF

j_call: TRBJ2-1
clone_size: -
v_call: TRBV4-3
cdr3_aa: CASSQDLATGDNEQFF

j_call: TRBJ1-1
clone_size: -
v_call: TRBV7-9
cdr3_aa: CASSLWANTEAFF

j_call: TRBJ2-6
clone_size: once
v_call: TRBV7-8
cdr3_aa: CASGDRAAGSGANVLTF

j_call: TRBJ2-7
clone_size: -
v_call: TRBV4-3
cdr3_aa: CASSQERELAGVEQYF

j_call: TRBJ1-4
clone_size: many
v_call: TRBV5-1
cdr3_aa: CASSLERANEKLFF

j_call: TRBJ1-1
clone_size: -
v_call: TRBV5-1
cdr3_aa: CASSSQGSMNTEAFF

j_call: TRBJ2-4
clone_size: -
v_call: TRBV6-2/TRBV6-3
cdr3_aa: CASSLTGGSAKNIQYF

j_call: TRBJ2-5
clone_size: -
v_call: TRBV27
cdr3_aa: CASNQRLAGELETQYF

j_call: TRBJ2-7
clone_size: -
v_call: TRBV30
cdr3_aa: CAWSNTGPYEQYF

j_call: TRBJ2-7
clone_size: -
v_call: TRBV19
cdr3_aa: CASSGRGYEQYF

j_call: TRBJ2-4
clone_size: -
v_call: TRBV9
cdr3_aa: CASSVDFLAQTKGAKNIQYF

j_call: TRBJ2-1
clone_size: -
v_call: TRBV15
cdr3_aa: CATSRDVTRVAGTDNEQFF

j_call: TRBJ2-3
clone_size: -
v_call: TRBV12-5
cdr3_aa: CASGLGLAGGDTDTQYF

j_call: TRBJ2-5
clone_size: -
v_call: TRBV7-3
cdr3_aa: CASSSGVGGKTQYF

j_call: TRBJ1-1
clone_size: -
v_call: TRBV14
cdr3_aa: CASSQGARNTEAFF

j_call: TRBJ1-1
clone_size: -
v_call: TRBV3-1/TRBV3-2
cdr3_aa: CASSREGGQGEAFF

j_call: TRBJ2-3
clone_size: few
v_call: TRBV27
cdr3_aa: CASSGIAGGPKDTQYF

j_call: TRBJ2-2
clone_size: once
v_call: TRBV11-2
cdr3_aa: CASSLNPSGSNGELFF

j_call: TRBJ1-1
clone_size: once
v_call: TRBV3-1/TRBV3-2
cdr3_aa: CASSQWWGHPNTEAFF

j_call: TRBJ2-1
clone_size: -
v_call: TRBV28
cdr3_aa: CASSFGTGYNEQFF

j_call: TRBJ1-4
clone_size: -
v_call: TRBV27
cdr3_aa: CASSLIRGKLFF

j_call: TRBJ2-3
clone_size: -
v_call: TRBV10-3
cdr3_aa: CAISETLGGSGADTQYF

j_call: TRBJ2-2
clone_size: -
v_call: TRBV9
cdr3_aa: CASGGGQNTGELFF

j_call: TRBJ2-5
clone_size: -
v_call: TRBV7-2
cdr3_aa: CASSHRGDQETQYF

j_call: TRBJ1-1
clone_size: -
v_call: TRBV5-5
cdr3_aa: CASSHHVGGDTEAFF

j_call: TRBJ1-5
clone_size: -
v_call: TRBV7-8
cdr3_aa: CASSLADRQGDQPQHF

j_call: TRBJ1-2
clone_size: -
v_call: TRBV11-2
cdr3_aa: CASSLAGYGYTF

j_call: TRBJ2-3
clone_size: -
v_call: TRBV19
cdr3_aa: CASSTTGAGLRDTQYF

j_call: TRBJ2-2
clone_size: -
v_call: TRBV5-3
cdr3_aa: CARSLPNRSNTGELFF

j_call: TRBJ2-7
clone_size: -
v_call: TRBV28
cdr3_aa: CASSSQKTSREQYF

j_call: TRBJ2-5
clone_size: -
v_call: TRBV7-6
cdr3_aa: CASSLARQEETQYF

j_call: TRBJ1-6
clone_size: -
v_call: TRBV28
cdr3_aa: CASSSTASSYNSPLHF

j_call: TRBJ2-5
clone_size: -
v_call: TRBV30
cdr3_aa: CAGGTGQETQYF

j_call: TRBJ2-5
clone_size: -
v_call: TRBV28
cdr3_aa: CASSLRAGIPLETQYF

j_call: TRBJ2-3
clone_size: -
v_call: TRBV28
cdr3_aa: CASSTSTGADTQYF

j_call: TRBJ2-7
clone_size: -
v_call: TRBV4-2
cdr3_aa: CASSLKAVVGPSKLFTYEQYF